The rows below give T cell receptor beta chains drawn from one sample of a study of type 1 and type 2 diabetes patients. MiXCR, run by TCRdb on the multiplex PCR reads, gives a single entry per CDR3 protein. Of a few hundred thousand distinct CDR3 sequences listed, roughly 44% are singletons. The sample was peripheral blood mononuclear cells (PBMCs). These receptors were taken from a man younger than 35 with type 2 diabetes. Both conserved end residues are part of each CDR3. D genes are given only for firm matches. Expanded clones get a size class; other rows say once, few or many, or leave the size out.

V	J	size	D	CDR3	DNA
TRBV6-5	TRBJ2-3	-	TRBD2	CASSLRAGGTADTQYF	TGTGCCAGCAGTCTACGAGCGGGGGGTACCGCAGATACGCAGTATTTT
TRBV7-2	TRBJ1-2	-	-	CASSSPGHPSSYGYTF	TGTGCCAGCAGCTCTCCGGGGCACCCTAGTAGCTATGGCTACACCTTC
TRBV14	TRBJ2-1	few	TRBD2	CASSSLPLAGVWEQFF	TGTGCCAGCAGCAGTCTACCACTAGCGGGAGTTTGGGAGCAGTTCTTC
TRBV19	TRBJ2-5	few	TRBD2	CASRVTSSAVETQYF	TGTGCCAGTAGGGTGACTAGCTCCGCCGTTGAGACCCAGTACTTC
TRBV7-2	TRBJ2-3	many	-	CASSLSTDTQYF	TGTGCCAGCAGCCTTAGCACAGATACGCAGTATTTT
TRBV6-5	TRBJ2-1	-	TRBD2	CASSYRGSNNEQFF	TGTGCCAGCAGTTACCGCGGGAGCAACAATGAGCAGTTCTTC
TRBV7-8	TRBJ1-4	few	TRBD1	CASSWDSTNEKLFF	TGTGCCAGCAGCTGGGACAGCACTAATGAAAAACTGTTTTTT
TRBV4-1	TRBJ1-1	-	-	CASSQGKGRTEAFF	TGCGCCAGCAGCCAAGGAAAGGGGAGAACTGAAGCTTTCTTT
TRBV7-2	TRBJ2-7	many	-	CASSLANSAYEQYF	TGTGCCAGCAGCTTAGCAAACAGCGCCTACGAGCAGTACTTC
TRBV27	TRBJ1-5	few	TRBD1	CASSPQAWTGGNQPQHF	TGTGCCAGCAGTCCCCAAGCCTGGACAGGGGGCAATCAGCCCCAGCATTTT
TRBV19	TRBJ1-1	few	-	CASRRGGGMNTEAFF	TGTGCCAGTCGAAGGGGCGGAGGTATGAACACTGAAGCTTTCTTT
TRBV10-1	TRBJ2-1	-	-	CASSERPSSYNEQFF	TGCGCCAGCAGTGAGAGGCCCAGCTCCTACAATGAGCAGTTCTTC
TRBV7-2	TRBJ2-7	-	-	CASNPGGHYYEQYF	TGTGCCAGCAATCCGGGGGGCCACTACTACGAGCAGTACTTC
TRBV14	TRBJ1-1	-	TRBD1	CASSSSRDRVWDTEAFF	TGTGCCAGCAGCTCCAGTCGGGACAGGGTATGGGACACTGAAGCTTTCTTT
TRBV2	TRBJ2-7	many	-	CASSKETGLFSYEQYF	TGTGCCAGCAGTAAGGAGACAGGCCTTTTCTCCTACGAGCAGTACTTC
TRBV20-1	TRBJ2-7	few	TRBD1	CSATDRGTAYEQYF	TGCAGTGCAACAGACAGAGGGACAGCCTACGAGCAGTACTTC
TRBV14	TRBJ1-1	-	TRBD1	CASSQGGQGSNEAFF	TGTGCCAGCAGCCAAGGAGGACAGGGGAGTAATGAAGCTTTCTTT
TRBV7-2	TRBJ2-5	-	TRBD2	CASSLPRLSGSPETQYF	TGTGCCAGCAGCTTACCCCGGCTTAGCGGGAGCCCAGAGACCCAGTACTTC
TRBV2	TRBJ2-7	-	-	CASSQTAAGPYEQYF	TGTGCCAGCAGCCAAACTGCGGCAGGACCCTACGAGCAGTACTTC
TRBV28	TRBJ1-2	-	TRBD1	CASGQGVTF	TGTGCCAGCGGACAGGGAGTAACCTTC
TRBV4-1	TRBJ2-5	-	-	CASSQDGGARETQYF	TGCGCCAGCAGCCAAGATGGGGGGGCGCGGGAGACCCAGTACTTC
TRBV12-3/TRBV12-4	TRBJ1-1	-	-	CASSRTEAFF	TGTGCCAGCAGCCGGACTGAAGCTTTCTTT
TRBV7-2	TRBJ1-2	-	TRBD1	CASSAGDRGHYGYTF	TGTGCCAGCAGCGCGGGTGACAGGGGGCATTATGGCTACACCTTC
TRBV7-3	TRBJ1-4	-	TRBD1	CASSLGGQGTNEKLFF	TGTGCCAGCAGCTTAGGGGGACAGGGAACTAATGAAAAACTGTTTTTT
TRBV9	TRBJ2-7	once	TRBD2	CASSVEGGARNEQYF	TGTGCCAGCAGCGTAGAGGGAGGGGCGAGAAACGAGCAGTACTTC
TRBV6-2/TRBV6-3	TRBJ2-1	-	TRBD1	CASSYSWDSPNNEQFF	TGTGCCAGCAGTTACTCGTGGGACAGCCCCAACAATGAGCAGTTCTTC
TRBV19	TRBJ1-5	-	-	CASSPQVNQPQHF	TGTGCCAGTAGTCCACAGGTAAATCAGCCCCAGCATTTT
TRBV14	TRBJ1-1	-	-	CASSQVTGLEAFF	TGTGCCAGCAGCCAAGTGACAGGCCTCGAAGCTTTCTTT
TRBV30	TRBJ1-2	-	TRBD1	CASSFVTGTANNYGYTF	TGTGCCAGTAGTTTCGTTACCGGGACAGCTAATAACTATGGCTACACCTTC
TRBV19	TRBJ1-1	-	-	CASSMFPEAFF	TGTGCCAGTAGTATGTTCCCTGAAGCTTTCTTT
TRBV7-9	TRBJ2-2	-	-	CASSSRLGANTGELFF	TGTGCCAGCAGCAGCCGACTCGGCGCGAACACCGGGGAGCTGTTTTTT
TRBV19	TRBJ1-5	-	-	CASSMIQGGNQPQHF	TGTGCCAGTAGTATGATACAGGGTGGTAATCAGCCCCAGCATTTT
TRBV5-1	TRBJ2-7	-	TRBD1	CASSLSTGVPSYEQYF	TGCGCCAGCAGCTTATCTACAGGGGTTCCCTCCTACGAGCAGTACTTC
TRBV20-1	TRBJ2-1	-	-	CSARGPAQTYNEQFF	TGCAGTGCTAGGGGCCCAGCCCAGACCTACAATGAGCAGTTCTTC
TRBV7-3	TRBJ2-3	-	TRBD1	CASSLVPGQGTDTQYF	TGTGCCAGCAGCTTAGTCCCGGGACAGGGCACAGATACGCAGTATTTT
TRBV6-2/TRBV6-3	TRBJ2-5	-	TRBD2	CASSLSTGGPETQYF	TGTGCCAGCAGCCTGTCGACGGGGGGGCCGGAGACCCAGTACTTC
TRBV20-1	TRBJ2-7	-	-	CSARDGGRSYEQYF	TGCAGTGCTAGAGACGGCGGGCGTTCCTACGAGCAGTACTTC
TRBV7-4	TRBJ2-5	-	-	CASSLLRSETQYF	TGTGCCAGCAGCTTATTGAGGTCAGAGACCCAGTACTTC
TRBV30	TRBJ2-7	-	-	CAWSVRTGLVSYEQYF	TGTGCCTGGAGTGTAAGGACAGGACTAGTCTCCTACGAGCAGTACTTC
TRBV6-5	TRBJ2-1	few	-	CASSGRAYNEQFF	TGTGCCAGCTCGGGTAGAGCATACAATGAGCAGTTCTTC
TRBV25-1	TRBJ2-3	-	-	CASSTGGGGGPIDTQYF	TGTGCCAGCAGTACCGGGGGAGGGGGAGGGCCAATAGATACGCAGTATTTT
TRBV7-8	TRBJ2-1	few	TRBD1	CASSLVIGQGQDIVNEQFF	TGTGCCAGCAGCTTAGTTATCGGACAGGGGCAGGACATAGTTAATGAGCAGTTCTTC
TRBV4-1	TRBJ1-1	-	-	CASSQAQGSNTEAFF	TGCGCCAGCAGCCAAGCCCAGGGTTCGAACACTGAAGCTTTCTTT
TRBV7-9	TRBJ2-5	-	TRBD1	CASSLGQGAVETQYF	TGTGCCAGCAGCTTAGGGCAGGGGGCTGTGGAGACCCAGTACTTC
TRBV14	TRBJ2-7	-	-	CASSQSVFKWTDSDSYEQYF	TGTGCCAGCAGCCAATCGGTATTCAAATGGACCGACTCCGACTCCTACGAGCAGTACTTC
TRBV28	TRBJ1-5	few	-	CASSSFAWLSTRNQPQHF	TGTGCCAGCAGTTCCTTCGCGTGGTTGTCTACACGAAATCAGCCCCAGCATTTT
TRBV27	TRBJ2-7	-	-	CASSFSSSSYEQYF	TGTGCCAGCAGTTTCTCCAGTAGTTCCTACGAGCAGTACTTC
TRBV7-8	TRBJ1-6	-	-	CASSPPRATEDSPLHF	TGTGCCAGCAGCCCCCCAAGAGCGACAGAGGATTCACCCCTCCACTTT
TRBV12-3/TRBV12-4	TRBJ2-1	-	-	CASSLPGFVNEQFF	TGTGCCAGCAGCCTGCCGGGATTTGTCAATGAGCAGTTCTTC
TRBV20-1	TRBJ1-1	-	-	CSARGTTQAFF	TGCAGTGCTAGAGGAACGACACAGGCTTTCTTT
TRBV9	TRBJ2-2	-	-	CASSVEPTGELFF	TGTGCCAGCAGCGTAGAACCAACCGGGGAGCTGTTTTTT
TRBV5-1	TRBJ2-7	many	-	CASSPSSYEQYF	TGTGCCAGCAGCCCCAGCTCCTACGAGCAGTACTTC
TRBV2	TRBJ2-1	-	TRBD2	CASSEGTSGYNDQFF	TGTGCCAGCAGTGAGGGGACTAGCGGGTACAATGATCAGTTCTTC
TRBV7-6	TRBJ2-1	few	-	CASSLAEPNNEQFF	TGTGCCAGCAGCTTAGCGGAACCAAACAATGAGCAGTTCTTC
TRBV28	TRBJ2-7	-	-	CASSLASGRQQYF	TGTGCCAGCAGCCTCGCGAGTGGCCGACAGCAGTACTTC